Following are 19 T cell receptor beta chains from one sample sequenced in a study of blood T cells in healthy people across ages. Primers used in a second PCR of about 6 to 11 cycles were a sample-barcoded 5' primer and a J-beta primer mix. TCRdb analysed the 5' RACE reads with MiXCR anew, one entry per CDR3 protein. The sample consists of around 670,000 distinct CDR3 sequences, roughly 30% of them appearing once. The source material was blood. The receptors come from a woman older than 75 in good health.

The V and J genes are TRBV12-3 or TRBV12-4 and TRBJ1-6; D possibly corresponds to TRBD1 (6 bases). V lost 3 bases, J lost 10 bases, and 16 bases lay in between. The CDR3 sequence is 15 residues long. Here the CDR3 reads CASSLEQGNASPLHF. CDR3 DNA sequence: TGTGCCAGCAGTTTGGAACAGGGAAACGCCTCACCCCTCCACTTT.

This clonotype was picked up many times. The gene calls are TRBV5-1 and TRBJ1-1; tentative D call: TRBD1 (6 bases). CDR1 is SGHRS, CDR2 YFSETQ, per germline. The CDR3 consists of 16 residues. Trimming left V 4 bases short and J 0 bases short, with 16 bases between. Here the CDR3 reads CASSPQTTGMNTEAFF. The CDR3 DNA reads TGCGCCAGCAGCCCCCAAACGACAGGCATGAACACTGAAGCTTTCTTT.

Remarks on this clonotype: A much larger clone differs from this one at a single base, so this may be a read error. The chain combines TRBV10-3 with TRBJ1-2, with 7 bases lining up with TRBD1. The CDR3 consists of 11 residues. The ends lost 6 bases at V and 7 bases at J; junction bases unmatched: 2. CDR1 is ENHRY, CDR2 SYGVKD, per germline. Written as DNA, the CDR3 is TGTGCCATCAGGGGGGACAGTGGCTACACCTTC. It is translated as CAIRGDSGYTF.

The DNA of the CDR3 is TGTGCCAGCAGACGACCGGGACAGCGATACAATGAGCAGTTCTTC. The encoded protein is CASRRPGQRYNEQFF. This chain connects TRBV2 to TRBJ2-1; 7 bases map to TRBD1. Germline V gene data show CDR1 as SNHLY and CDR2 as FYNNEI. The CDR3 runs 15 residues. V was pared by 6 bases and J by 4 bases, with 9 bases of the junction left unmatched. The variable domain in full, with the rest retrieved from reference TRBV2 and TRBJ2-1, is EPEVTQTPSHQVTQMGQEVILRCVPISNHLYFYWYRQILGQKVEFLVSFYNNEISEKSEIFDDQFSVERPDGSNFTLKIRSTKLEDSAMYFCASRRPGQRYNEQFFGPGTRLTVL.

The genes are TRBV10-3 and TRBJ1-2; D remains ambiguous. This CDR3 is built from 18 residues. The germline gives CDR1 ENHRY, CDR2 SYGVKD. V was pared by 0 bases and J by 1 base, with 18 bases between. The CDR3 coding sequence is TGTGCCATCAGTGAGTCGCCGACCGCAGAGAGCGATAACTATGGCTACACCTTC. Translating it yields CAISESPTAESDNYGYTF.

This clonotype was seen more than once but under ten times. The rearrangement uses TRBV5-1 and TRBJ2-1, with D tentatively TRBD2 (6 bases). Trimming took off 2 bases at V and 0 bases at J, with 9 bases between the two ends. This CDR3 is 15 amino acids long. Germline V gives CDR1 SGHRS, CDR2 YFSETQ. CDR3 amino acids: CASSFRGISYNEQFF. The CDR3 nucleotides are TGCGCCAGCAGCTTTCGCGGGATCTCCTACAATGAGCAGTTCTTC.

This clonotype was counted at least ten times. The chain employs TRBV2 and TRBJ2-7; D tentatively fits TRBD1 or TRBD2 (5 bases each). Germline V gives CDR1 SNHLY, CDR2 FYNNEI. This CDR3 has 14 residues. Trimming removed 4 bases at V and 2 bases at J, with 12 bases between. For the CDR3, the DNA is TGTGCCAGCAGTGTGGAGCGGACAACCTACGAGCAGTACTTC. This gives the protein CASSVERTTYEQYF.

Details on this clonotype: The junction and the germline gene differ at one end; a read error may be behind it. V is TRBV20-1 and J is TRBJ2-1, with 7 positions matching TRBD2. The length of the CDR3 is 17 residues. Germline V CDR1 and CDR2: DFQATT, SNEGSKA (reference sequence). CDR3 nucleotides: TGCAGGGCTAGAGGCTATGCGGGGGACCTCCTGAGCAATGAGCAGTTCTTC. Translated: CRARGYAGDLLSNEQFF.

This clonotype was counted many times. The V gene is TRBV6-2 or TRBV6-3, the J gene TRBJ2-3, with 9 bases matching TRBD1. CDR3 length: 17 amino acids. With 0 bases clipped from V and 3 bases from J, the junction kept 7 bases outside the gene matches. Germline V CDR1 and CDR2: MNHEY, SVGEGT. CDR3 amino acids: CASSYSTGTGRTDTQYF. The CDR3 DNA sequence: TGTGCCAGCAGTTACTCTACCGGGACAGGGAGGACAGATACGCAGTATTTT.

The chain uses TRBV27 and TRBJ1-6, with 7 bases fitting TRBD1. This CDR3 contains 13 residues. Germline loops: CDR1 MNHEY, CDR2 SMNVEV (reference sequence). J lost 11 bases, V lost 10 bases, and 11 bases had no gene match. The DNA for the CDR3 is TGTGCCACCAGCTCCCGGGACAGCGCACCCCTCCACTTT. Translation gives CATSSRDSAPLHF.

This clonotype occurred many times. The rearrangement joins TRBV30 to TRBJ1-4; 10 bases agree with TRBD1. J gave up 7 bases and V 2 bases, and 1 base lay outside the gene matches. The germline V gene encodes CDR1 GTSNPN and CDR2 SVGIG (reference sequence). The CDR3 is 13 amino acids. The CDR3 sequence: CAWSRDRGEKLFF. For the CDR3, the DNA is TGTGCCTGGAGTAGGGACAGGGGTGAAAAACTGTTTTTT.

This clonotype was recorded only once. The junction shows a germline mismatch at one end, possibly a read error. The chain links TRBV20-1 to TRBJ1-5; unclear D gene. The CDR3 is 13 amino acids. CDR1 DFQATT and CDR2 SNEGSKA come from the germline V gene (reference sequence). In DNA form, the CDR3 reads TGCGGTGCGCGGAGTACCTCCAATCAGCCCCAGCATTTT. Residues: CGARSTSNQPQHF.

The V gene is TRBV28, the J gene TRBJ1-2, with D perhaps TRBD1 (5 bases). V dropped 6 bases and J dropped 2 bases, with 22 bases sitting between them. CDR3 length: 17 residues. CDR1 and CDR2 (germline): MDHEN, SYDVKM. The CDR3 is CASSPTGIRDANYGYTF. The CDR3 nucleotides are TGTGCCAGCAGCCCAACCGGGATCAGGGATGCGAACTATGGCTACACCTTC.

This clonotype has a count of ten or more. The CDR3 reads CASSPSLGNEQFF. The CDR3 coding sequence is TGCGCCAGCAGCCCGAGTTTGGGCAATGAGCAGTTCTTC. V and J are TRBV4-1 and TRBJ2-1; D remains unclear. The CDR3 has 13 amino acids. V was pared by 4 bases and J by 6 bases, with 10 bases between. The germline gives CDR1 MGHRA, CDR2 YSYEKL.

The chain couples TRBV14 to TRBJ1-6, with TRBD1 matching 7 bases. Germline V CDR1 and CDR2: SGHDN, FVKESK. V was pared by 3 bases and J by 12 bases, with 2 bases of the junction left unmatched. The CDR3 is made up of 12 amino acids. The CDR3 coding sequence is TGTGCCAGCAGCCACAGGGGGGGACCCCTCCACTTT. This gives the protein CASSHRGGPLHF.

This clonotype was observed a handful of times. The rearrangement links TRBV19 to TRBJ1-5; D is ambiguous. The germline CDR1 and CDR2 sequences are LNHDA and SQIVND (reference sequence). The CDR3 extends over 17 amino acids. The ends were cut back, 3 bases at V and 2 bases at J, with 17 bases in the middle. The CDR3 nucleotides are TGTGCCAGTAGTATTAGTCGGAGCGTTCCCGGCAATCAGCCCCAGCATTTT. Its translation: CASSISRSVPGNQPQHF.

This clonotype has a handful of counts. The chain uses TRBV20-1 and TRBJ2-4, with 12 bases fitting TRBD2. Germline trimming cut 6 bases from V and 14 bases from J; bases unmatched to any gene: 8. The CDR3 covers 12 residues. The germline V gene has CDR1 DFQATT and CDR2 SNEGSKA (reference sequence). The CDR3 loop reads CSAAGLAGQKYF. CDR3 DNA: TGCAGTGCAGCCGGACTAGCGGGGCAGAAGTACTTC.

In this sample, this clonotype turned up a few times. The chain is built from TRBV20-1 and TRBJ1-1, with D unclear. Trimming cost V 1 base and J 0 bases, with 12 bases left between them. CDR1 DFQATT and CDR2 SNEGSKA come from the germline V gene (reference sequence). The CDR3 loop spans 15 amino acids. The CDR3 is CSARGSLNVNTEAFF. Here the CDR3 DNA reads TGCAGTGCTAGAGGAAGTCTGAACGTGAACACTGAAGCTTTCTTT.

Many counts were recorded for this clonotype. The rearrangement uses TRBV7-2 and TRBJ2-3; the match to TRBD2 covers 8 bases. The CDR3 is 16 amino acids. The V gene's germline CDR1 is SGHTA and CDR2 FQGNSA. The V and J ends lost 2 bases and 5 bases, in that order; junction bases with no gene match: 9. CDR3 loop: CASSLNLRGAGDTQYF. The CDR3, as DNA: TGTGCCAGCAGCTTAAATCTGCGGGGGGCAGGAGATACGCAGTATTTT.